These 4 T cell receptor beta chains were all obtained from the same sample, sequenced in a study of T cell responses to AZD1222 COVID-19 vaccine. Here immunoSEQ multiplex PCR was the method, and the copy in TCRdb shows in-frame clones only, minus some. This sample carries about 220,000 clones, under 95% of them seen once, and the ten largest clones take less than 1.2%. Source: peripheral blood, taken on day 0 of MenACWY control vaccination. These receptors came from an adult in good health.

The rearrangement links TRBV5-6 to TRBJ2-3; possible D gene TRBD2, 5 bases. This CDR3 has 16 amino acids. The V end lost 5 bases, the J end lost 0 bases, and 16 bases lay between the germline ends. Germline CDR1 is SGHDT and CDR2 is YYEEEE. In nucleotides, the CDR3 is TGTGCCAGCAGTCCGAGGGCGGTTCATAGCACAGATACGCAGTATTTT. It specifies CASSPRAVHSTDTQYF.

The CDR3 coding sequence is TGTGCCAGCAGAGACAGGGCCACCTACGAGCAGTACTTC. The encoded protein is CASRDRATYEQYF. The chain has TRBV6-5 and TRBJ2-7; 7 nucleotides match TRBD1. The CDR3 contains 13 residues. The V gene end was trimmed by 6 bases and the J gene end by 2 bases; junction bases not matched to a gene: 4. Germline CDR1 is MNHEY and CDR2 is SVGAGI.

V usage is TRBV5-6 and J usage is TRBJ1-2, with 7 bases identical to TRBD1. With V trimmed by 4 bases and J by 4 bases, 13 bases remained unmatched. This CDR3 comprises 16 residues. CDR1 is SGHDT and CDR2 is YYEEEE in the germline V gene. The DNA for the CDR3 is TGTGCCAGCAGCCCCGAAGCACAGGGGTTCCTCTATGGCTACACCTTC. The encoded protein is CASSPEAQGFLYGYTF.

The chain joins TRBV7-2 to TRBJ1-1; no definite D call. CDR3 length: 13 amino acids. The V gene's germline CDR1 is SGHTA and CDR2 FQGNSA. V lost 3 bases and J lost 3, with 8 bases in between. As DNA, the CDR3 is TGTGCCAGCAGCTTCGGCACGGACACTGAAGCTTTCTTT. Protein: CASSFGTDTEAFF.